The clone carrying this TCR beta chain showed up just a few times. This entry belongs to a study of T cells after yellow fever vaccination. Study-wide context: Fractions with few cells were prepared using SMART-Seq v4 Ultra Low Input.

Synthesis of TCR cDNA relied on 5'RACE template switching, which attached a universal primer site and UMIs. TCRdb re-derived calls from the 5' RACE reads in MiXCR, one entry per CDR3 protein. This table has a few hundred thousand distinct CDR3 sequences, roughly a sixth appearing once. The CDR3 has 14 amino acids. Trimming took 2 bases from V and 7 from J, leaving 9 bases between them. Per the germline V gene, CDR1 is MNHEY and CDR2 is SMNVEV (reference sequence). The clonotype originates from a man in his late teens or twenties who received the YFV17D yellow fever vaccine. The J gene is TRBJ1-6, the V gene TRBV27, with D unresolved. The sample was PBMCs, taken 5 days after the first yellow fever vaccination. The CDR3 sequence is CASSLQVRNSPLHF. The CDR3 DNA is TGTGCCAGCAGTTTACAGGTTCGGAATTCACCCCTCCACTTT.